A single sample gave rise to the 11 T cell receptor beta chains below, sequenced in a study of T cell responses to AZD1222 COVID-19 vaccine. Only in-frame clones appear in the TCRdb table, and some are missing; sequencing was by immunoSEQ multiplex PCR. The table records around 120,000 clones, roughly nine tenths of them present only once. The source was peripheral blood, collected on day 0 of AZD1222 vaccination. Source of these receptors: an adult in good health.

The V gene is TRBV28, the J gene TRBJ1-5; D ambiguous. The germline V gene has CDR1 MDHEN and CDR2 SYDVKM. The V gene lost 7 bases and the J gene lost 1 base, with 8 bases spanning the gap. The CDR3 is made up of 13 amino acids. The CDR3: CASKRRSNQPQHF. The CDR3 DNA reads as TGTGCCAGCAAGCGTCGGAGCAATCAGCCCCAGCATTTT.

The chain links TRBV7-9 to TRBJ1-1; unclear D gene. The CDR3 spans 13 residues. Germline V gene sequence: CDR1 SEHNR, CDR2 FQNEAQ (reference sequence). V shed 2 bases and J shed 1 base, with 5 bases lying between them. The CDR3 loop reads CASSLLQNTEAFF. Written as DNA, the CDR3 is TGTGCCAGCAGCTTACTACAGAACACTGAAGCTTTCTTT.

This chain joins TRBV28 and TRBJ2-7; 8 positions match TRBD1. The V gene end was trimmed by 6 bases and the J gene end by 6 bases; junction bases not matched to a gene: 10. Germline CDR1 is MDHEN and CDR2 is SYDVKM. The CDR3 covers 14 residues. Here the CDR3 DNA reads TGTGCCAGCAGCGAAAGTCCCGGGACAGGCGAGCAGTACTTC. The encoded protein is CASSESPGTGEQYF.

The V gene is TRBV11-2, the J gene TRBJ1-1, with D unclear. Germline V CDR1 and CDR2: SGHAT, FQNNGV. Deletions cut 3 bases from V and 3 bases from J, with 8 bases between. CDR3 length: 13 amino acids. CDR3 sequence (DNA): TGTGCCAGCAGCTTCAATGGGGACACTGAAGCTTTCTTT. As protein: CASSFNGDTEAFF.

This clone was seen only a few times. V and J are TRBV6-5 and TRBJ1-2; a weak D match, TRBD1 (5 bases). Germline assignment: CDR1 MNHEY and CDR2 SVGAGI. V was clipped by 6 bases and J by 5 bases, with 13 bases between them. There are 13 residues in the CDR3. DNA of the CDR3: TGTGCCAGCAGCCAGGGCCGAACGTATGGCTACACCTTC. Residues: CASSQGRTYGYTF.

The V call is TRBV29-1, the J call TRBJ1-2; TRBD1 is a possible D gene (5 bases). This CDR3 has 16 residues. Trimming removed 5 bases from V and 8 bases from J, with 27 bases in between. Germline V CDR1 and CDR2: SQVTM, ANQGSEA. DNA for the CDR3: TGCAGCGTTTCGTCCCCCCGGGTGACAGCGGGGGAAGGCTACACCTTC. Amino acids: CSVSSPRVTAGEGYTF.

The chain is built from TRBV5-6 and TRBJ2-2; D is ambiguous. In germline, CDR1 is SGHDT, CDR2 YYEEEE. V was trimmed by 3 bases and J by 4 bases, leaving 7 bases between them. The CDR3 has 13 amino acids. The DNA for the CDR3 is TGTGCCAGCAGCTGGGCATCCACCGGGGAGCTGTTTTTT. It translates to CASSWASTGELFF.

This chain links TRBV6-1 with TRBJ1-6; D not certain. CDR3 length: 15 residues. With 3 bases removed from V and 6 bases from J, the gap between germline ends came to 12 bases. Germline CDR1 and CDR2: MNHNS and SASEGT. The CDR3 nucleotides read TGTGCCAGCAGTGACCCCGGAGGTTCTAATTCACCCCTCCACTTT. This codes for CASSDPGGSNSPLHF.

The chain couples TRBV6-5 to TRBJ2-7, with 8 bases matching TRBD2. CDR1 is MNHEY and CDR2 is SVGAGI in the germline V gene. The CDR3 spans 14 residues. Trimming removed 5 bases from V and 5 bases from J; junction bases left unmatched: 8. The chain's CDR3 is CASSRYGGGDEQYF. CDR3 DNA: TGTGCCAGCAGTAGATACGGGGGGGGTGACGAGCAGTACTTC.

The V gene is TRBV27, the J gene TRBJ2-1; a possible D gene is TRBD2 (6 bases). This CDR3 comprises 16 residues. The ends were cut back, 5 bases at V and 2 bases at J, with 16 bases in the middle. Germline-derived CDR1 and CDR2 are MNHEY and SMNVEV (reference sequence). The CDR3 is CASSTRRGTPYNEQFF. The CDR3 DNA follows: TGTGCCAGCAGTACACGTCGGGGGACCCCCTACAATGAGCAGTTCTTC.

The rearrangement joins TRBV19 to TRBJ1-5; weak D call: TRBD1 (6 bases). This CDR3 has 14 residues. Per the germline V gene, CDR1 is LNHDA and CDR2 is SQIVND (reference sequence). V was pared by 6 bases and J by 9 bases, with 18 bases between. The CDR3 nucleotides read TGTGCCAGTAGGGGGGCGGGCGCCGACGTGCCCCAGCATTTT. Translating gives CASRGAGADVPQHF. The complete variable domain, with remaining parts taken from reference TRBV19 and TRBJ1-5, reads DGGITQSPKYLFRKEGQNVTLSCEQNLNHDAMYWYRQDPGQGLRLIYYSQIVNDFQKGDIAEGYSVSREKKESFPLTVTSAQKNPTAFYLCASRGAGADVPQHFGDGTRLSIL.